This T cell receptor beta chain was documented in a study of T cell repertoires in cytomegalovirus infection (dated by TCRdb to about 2019). Notes on the research overall: The peptide stimulations were aimed at well-studied HLA-B-restricted epitopes as well as recently identified HLA-C-restricted CMV epitopes, whose presentation resists viral immunomodulation. The HLA type of each donor mattered for the analysis, because public TCR beta signatures pointed to carriage of CMV infection along with the matching HLA type.

This clonotype has at least ten counts. The clone's antigen remains unknown. The input lacks base qualities; no much larger clone sits a single base away. What this sample's treatment or condition label stands for: in vitro stimulation with specific CMV peptide epitopes to enrich CMV-specific T cells. The CDR3 contains 12 residues, cysteine and phenylalanine counted. Solely the CDR3 DNA is kept, with 36 bases framed from the first base. CDR1 LNHDA and CDR2 SQIVND are derived from the germline V gene (reference sequence). V sheds 4 bases and J sheds 8 bases, leaving 11 bases between their ends. For sequencing, an Illumina HiSeq 1500 was employed. TCRdb ran its own pipeline on the public reads, namely fastp trimming at Q25 and MiXCR clone calling, and kept in-frame beta chains. Every CDR3 protein is listed once, alongside the most common genes and DNA of its rows. Present in this sample are some 920,000 distinct CDR3 sequences, around 29% of which were seen just once. The top ten clones comprise over 12% of the sample.

Results and caveats for the whole study, not just this receptor: Carriers of CMV infection plus the relevant HLA type were discriminated by the cumulative frequency of public TCR beta family members in the study cohort and in an independent 352-donor cohort. In the ex vivo response, HLA-C-restricted CMV-specific TCR beta clonotypes were dominant, and in two of eight donors the single most frequent clonotype came from this HLA-C-restricted group.

This TCR was sampled from a human donor in good health (CMV status not recorded). Some clones in this sample may be carry-over from other donors' samples. The chain is made from TRBV19 and TRBJ1-2; the best D guess is TRBD1, with 6 bases matching. The sample in question was cultured CD8+ T cells from PBMCs, obtained from culture after CMV antigen stimulation. The DNA sequence is TGTGCCAGTAGTACTAGGACAGTCGGCTACACCTTC. It translates as CASSTRTVGYTF.